This TCR beta chain emerged from a study of CD8+ T cells in alopecia areata. The study, taken as a whole, reports: Normal-skin resident alphabeta T cells also appear among scalp sample sequences.

cDNA prepared by RNA extraction and subsequent reverse transcription served as the template for sequencing. The protocol was immunoSEQ multiplex PCR, while the TCRdb copy is restricted to in-frame clones and leaves out a portion. The profile shows roughly 140,000 clones, 40% to 60% of them singletons. Details on this clone: What it binds is not known.

CDR1 and CDR2 (germline): MNHEY, SVGAGI. V lost 5 bases and J 5 bases, leaving 12 bases between the germline ends. The CDR3 runs 13 residues. The specimen comprised CD8+ T cells sorted from blood, sampled at week 0. This rearrangement joins TRBV6-5 to TRBJ1-1; no clear D. The source is a human donor with alopecia areata. The CDR3 DNA sequence: TGTGCCAGCAGTCCCAACGGGAGAACTGAAGCTTTCTTT. It encodes CASSPNGRTEAFF.